These 15 T cell receptor beta chains share one sample of origin, sequenced in a study of CD8 T cell repertoires and HIV-1 epitope variants. Generated by immunoSEQ multiplex PCR, the TCRdb table keeps only in-frame clones and is missing some. The sample includes about 95,000 clones, 60% to 80% of them seen just once. Material: uncultured baseline CD8+ T cells from peripheral blood mononuclear cells (PBMCs). These receptors all stem from a male donor with HIV.

This chain joins TRBV15 and TRBJ2-1; 9 bases map to TRBD1. The CDR3 is made up of 16 amino acids. From germline, CDR1 is LNHNV and CDR2 YYDKDF (reference sequence). The V and J ends lost 5 bases and 6 bases, in that order; junction bases with no gene match: 11. DNA for the CDR3: TGTGCCACCAGCGCCCGGGACAGGGTATCCGGCAATGAGCAGTTCTTC. It codes for CATSARDRVSGNEQFF.

The chain joins TRBV5-6 to TRBJ2-1, with a tentative D call TRBD2 (6 bases). Germline lookup yields CDR1 SGHDT and CDR2 YYEEEE. The CDR3 totals 14 residues. The germline V and J ends were trimmed by 0 bases and 5 bases, with 9 bases remaining between them. CDR3 sequence reads: CASSLERVNNEQFF. The CDR3 region has the DNA TGTGCCAGCAGCTTGGAGCGGGTAAACAATGAGCAGTTCTTC.

The rearrangement links TRBV4-1 to TRBJ1-6, with no clear D. Germline V gene data show CDR1 as MGHRA and CDR2 as YSYEKL. The CDR3 runs 16 residues. Trimming took 0 bases from V and 8 from J, leaving 14 bases between them. CDR3 nucleotide sequence: TGCGCCAGCAGCCAAGAGGTGGCCCGACGGGATTCACCCCTCCACTTT. Amino acids: CASSQEVARRDSPLHF.

Of note for this clone: Other nucleotide sequences from this sample produce the same CDR3. The chain has TRBV27 and TRBJ2-5; D gene unclear. Trimming took off 0 bases at V and 5 bases at J, with 4 bases between the two ends. The CDR3 covers 12 residues. From germline, CDR1 is MNHEY and CDR2 SMNVEV (reference sequence). CDR3 coding DNA: TGTGCCAGCAGTTTATCTGGGGAGACCCAGTACTTC. This sequence encodes CASSLSGETQYF.

In its sample, this clone was seen a few times. The V and J genes are TRBV18 and TRBJ2-7; 11 bases align to TRBD2. The trim removed 4 bases at V and 6 bases at J, leaving 8 bases unmatched. The germline gives CDR1 KGHSH, CDR2 LQKENI. The CDR3 covers 15 residues. CDR3 sequence reads: CASSLAGGSPPEQYF. The CDR3 nucleotides read TGTGCCAGCTCACTAGCGGGGGGGTCTCCTCCCGAGCAGTACTTC. Drawing the rest from reference TRBV18 and TRBJ2-7, the complete variable domain is NAGVMQNPRHLVRRRGQEARLRCSPMKGHSHVYWYRQLPEEGLKFMVYLQKENIIDESGMPKERFSAEFPKEGPSILRIQQVVRGDSAAYFCASSLAGGSPPEQYFGPGTRLTVT.

The chain is built from TRBV5-6 and TRBJ1-6, with D perhaps matching TRBD1 (5 bases). Germline assignment: CDR1 SGHDT and CDR2 YYEEEE. CDR3 length: 16 amino acids. Trimming took off 0 bases at V and 1 base at J, with 8 bases between the two ends. Here the CDR3 reads CASSLDGGSYNSPLHF. CDR3 nucleotide sequence: TGTGCCAGCAGCTTGGATGGGGGTTCCTATAATTCACCCCTCCACTTT.

The rearrangement links TRBV27 to TRBJ1-5; 7 nucleotides line up with TRBD1. CDR3 size: 15 residues. Germline V gene sequence: CDR1 MNHEY, CDR2 SMNVEV (reference sequence). J was trimmed by 4 bases and V by 6 bases; bases with no gene match: 9. The CDR3 nucleotides read TGTGCCAGCAGCTGGGGGGGACAGCCGAATCAGCCCCAGCATTTT. Residues: CASSWGGQPNQPQHF.

The V gene is TRBV7-2, the J gene TRBJ1-3; tentative D call: TRBD1 (6 bases). Trimming removed 5 bases from V and 6 bases from J, with 14 bases in between. The germline V gene encodes CDR1 SGHTA and CDR2 FQGNSA. The CDR3 is made up of 14 amino acids. CDR3 DNA: TGTGCCAGCAGCCAGCCCGGACAGTTAAACACCATATATTTT. It codes for CASSQPGQLNTIYF.

The V and J genes are TRBV19 and TRBJ1-5; the D is unclear. Germline values: CDR1 LNHDA, CDR2 SQIVND (reference sequence). V was clipped by 3 bases and J by 1 base, with 10 bases between them. The CDR3 extends over 15 amino acids. CDR3 DNA: TGTGCCAGTAGTATTAGGTTGGGGAGCAATCAGCCCCAGCATTTT. Translation gives CASSIRLGSNQPQHF.

This clone was recorded once. The chain links TRBV7-9 to TRBJ1-5; D ambiguous. Trimming cost V 2 bases and J 2 bases, with 10 bases left between them. This CDR3 has 15 amino acids. In germline, CDR1 is SEHNR, CDR2 FQNEAQ (reference sequence). CDR3 nucleotide sequence: TGTGCCAGCAGCTTAAGGGAGGAAGGCAATCAGCCCCAGCATTTT. Its translation: CASSLREEGNQPQHF.

The rearrangement uses TRBV15 and TRBJ2-3, with no clear D. The CDR3 totals 15 residues. Germline V gene data show CDR1 as LNHNV and CDR2 as YYDKDF (reference sequence). With 0 bases removed from V and 2 bases from J, the gap between germline ends came to 9 bases. CDR3 in DNA: TGTGCCACCAGCAGAGAACGCAGAGCCACAGATACGCAGTATTTT. It is translated as CATSRERRATDTQYF.

This sequence joins TRBV5-6 and TRBJ1-3; D ambiguous. There are 16 residues in the CDR3. Trimming pared 0 bases from V and 0 bases from J, leaving 10 bases between. Germline V gives CDR1 SGHDT, CDR2 YYEEEE. The CDR3 reads CASSLDGGFSGNTIYF. The CDR3, as DNA: TGTGCCAGCAGCTTGGATGGAGGATTCTCTGGAAACACCATATATTTT. Looking up the rest from reference TRBV5-6 and TRBJ1-3 gives the full variable domain: DAGVTQSPTHLIKTRGQQVTLRCSPKSGHDTVSWYQQALGQGPQFIFQYYEEEERQRGNFPDRFSGHQFPNYSSELNVNALLLGDSALYLCASSLDGGFSGNTIYFGEGSWLTVV.

This chain uses TRBV7-3 with TRBJ2-3, with unresolved D. With 5 bases removed from V and 3 bases from J, the gap between germline ends came to 9 bases. Germline CDR1 SGHTA, CDR2 FQGTGA. CDR3 length: 13 amino acids. CDR3 nucleotides: TGTGCCAGCAGCCCGGACGGGACAGATACGCAGTATTTT. Translating it yields CASSPDGTDTQYF.

This clone was observed a single time. J is TRBJ1-6 and V is TRBV5-4; D may be TRBD1 (5 bases). The CDR3 length is 13 residues. The germline CDR1 and CDR2 sequences are SGHNT and YYREEE (reference sequence). Trimming cost V 4 bases and J 12 bases, with 14 bases left between them. CDR3: CASSGTDSRPLHF. The CDR3 bases are TGTGCCAGCAGCGGGACCGACAGTCGACCCCTCCACTTT.

This chain joins TRBV5-8 and TRBJ1-2; the D gene is possibly TRBD1 (5 bases). The CDR3 loop spans 14 amino acids. CDR1 and CDR2 (germline): SGHTS, YDEGEE. Trimming removed 1 base at V and 1 base at J, with 8 bases between. CDR3 DNA sequence: TGTGCCAGCAGCTTGCCGGGGGTTAACTATGGCTACACCTTC. This gives the protein CASSLPGVNYGYTF.